This TCR beta chain comes out of a study of cytomegalovirus exposure and HLA in healthy donors (dated by TCRdb to 2016 to 2017). About the study as a whole: An earlier analysis of several hundred of the donors reported 250 to 300 Gb of sequence data and 100 million to 130 million unique TCR beta sequences from roughly 180 million T cells. In a later analysis, previously published TCR beta repertoires from hundreds of donors were re-analyzed and high-resolution HLA genotyping was added so that TCR occurrence patterns could be studied. Besides the first cohort of 550 to 750 subjects, a separate validation cohort made up of roughly 120 different subjects was used. An early release that covered some 630 HLA-typed donors contained about 290 gigabases of sequencing data and roughly 84 million unique TCR sequences. The number of donors typed differed by locus, with roughly 620-630 for A, B, C, DRB1 and DQB1, more than 500 for DQA1, 600 to 610 for DPA1, and some 470 for DPB1. In the later analysis, no new phenotypic data were used to find candidate immune exposures; instead, reliance was placed on TCR beta sequences and their occurrence across donors. HLA typing covered class I and class II loci at four-digit resolution. Alongside the repertoire data, information on donor age, sex, ethnicity and CMV serostatus was compiled. The T cell repertoires of some 670 subjects were profiled by immunosequencing and related to cytomegalovirus serostatus. Every discovery cohort repertoire had been produced on one sequencing platform. An earlier analysis of fewer than 750 of the donors used high-throughput TCR beta sequencing to judge whether each TCR beta V gene segment behaved as functional or pseudogenic. Across about 370 genotyped donors of the cohort, an average of about 200,000 unique TCR beta nucleotide sequences per donor were sequenced, and roughly a sixth of those sequences were non-productive. Genome-wide SNP genotypes for about three fifths of the roughly 700 donors were used in a later genetic analysis, which treated that subset as a discovery cohort. To predict cytomegalovirus infection status, the study combined high-throughput TCR immunosequencing, statistical association of individual TCRs with disease status, and machine learning. Four or five DR-DQ haplotypes were treated as single units for association and clustering because of strong linkage in the cohort. The study was designed to test whether signatures of past pathogen exposure could be identified by cataloging public T cell receptors. The genetic ancestry cluster associated with self-reported Caucasian donors included 65% to 90% of the roughly 400 genotyped donors. Results the study describes overall, beyond this receptor: Several of the top co-occurrence clusters appeared to be linked to parvovirus B19, influenza, CMV and Epstein-Barr virus, according to a later analysis. Only TCR beta chains were sequenced in this cohort, and the absence of alpha or paired-chain data limited detectable features. In an earlier analysis of some 500 of the donors, most TCR beta V segments were observed in productive rearrangements about 87% or about 30% of the time, broadly matching IMGT annotations. According to a later analysis, TCR association rates differed among HLA loci, with DRB1 alleles showing the most associated TCRs and HLA-C alleles showing the fewest. Roughly uniform sequencing depth across donors was assumed in presence/absence analyses, although this assumption may not hold. HLA typing was unavailable for some donors at each locus, so association tests used only the typed subset. A few of the identified cytomegalovirus-associated TCR beta chains were confirmed in vitro to be specific for cytomegalovirus antigens. V-gene and J-gene trimming of TCR beta chains was associated with a missense DCLRE1C variant in a later genetic analysis, and the association was replicated in an independent cohort. Across donors, most TCR sequences were observed very rarely, whereas some public TCRs were present in many individuals. In a later genetic analysis, fewer N-insertions in productive TCRs were reported among donors in an Asian-associated ancestry cluster than the 666-donor mean. A group of highly shared sequence variants was considered likely to be a technical artifact of the sequencing pipeline. A later analysis found that HLA-associated TCR beta chains were more clonally expanded and had lower generation probabilities than equally common non-associated chains. When HLA alleles, especially DR and DQ, strongly co-occurred, TCR associations were difficult to assign to individual alleles. A further reported finding was that TCR beta sequences accurately predicted the HLA-A and HLA-B alleles for most subjects in the first cohort. Specific HLA alleles were associated with over 15,000 TCR beta sequences at a false discovery rate of 0.05 in a later analysis. Because the 87-base-pair reads could not distinguish some IMGT-functional V segments, including TRBV6-2 and TRBV6-3, those segments were excluded. The study listed 164 TCR beta chains as associated with cytomegalovirus. According to a later analysis, most CMV-associated TCR beta chains appeared to be HLA-restricted, and the HLA associations seemed to be driven largely by CMV exposure. In both the original and validation cohorts, the classifier was reported to diagnose cytomegalovirus status with high specificity and sensitivity. Correlated functional status among segregating V segments might be attributable to linkage disequilibrium, but an unknown experimental factor could not be ruled out. It was suggested by the authors that the approach could potentially be generalized to other disease states and immunological phenotypes. For the cohort, immune exposure information was limited to CMV serostatus. Because counts were too low, about 18 rarely observed V segments, including chromosome 9 orphons, were excluded from the earlier analysis of around 590 of the donors.

The CDR3 covers 13 residues, taking in both the cysteine and the phenylalanine. Just the 39-base CDR3 DNA is kept, in frame starting at base 1. The germline V gene encodes CDR1 MNHNY and CDR2 SVGAGI (reference sequence). V is shortened by 6 bases, J by 0 bases, and the region joining them spans 7 bases. In total, roughly 710 healthy bone marrow donors made up the cohort. Cohort members were all nominally healthy when sampled, although unrecorded immune exposures were likely present. The donor tested CMV seronegative and was one of the 352 seronegative cohort members. Every donor gave a peripheral blood sample, and the peripheral blood mononuclear cells from that sample were used for TCR beta sequencing. Genomic DNA was extracted from the blood cell samples with the Qiagen DNeasy Blood Extraction Kit. As concerns this clone: Its antigen target is currently unknown. No much larger clone is present one base from it, and per-base qualities are unavailable.

Preparation of the library involved the immunoSEQ multiplex PCR assay. For the multiplex PCR, a mixture combining 60 forward primers for TCR Vbeta segments and 13 reverse primers for TCR Jbeta segments was used. The CDR3 region of rearranged TCR beta genes was amplified from genomic DNA by a multiplex PCR assay. Amplified TCR beta libraries were sequenced as 87-base-pair reads on the Illumina HiSeq System. Regarding the original processing steps: A later analysis tallied approximately 87 million unique TCR beta chains across the 666 repertoires, and approximately 9.9 million of those chains were shared by two or more donors. Raw reads were error-corrected and collapsed into unique sequences with a nearest-neighbor algorithm that merged closely related sequences to remove PCR and sequencing errors. To assign V, D and J gene segments, CDR3 sequences were aligned to IMGT reference sequences. Each retained sequence needed at least a six-nucleotide match to both a V gene segment and a J gene segment. A rearrangement was called productive if the CDR3 had no stop codons and remained in frame with V and J, and every other rearrangement was called non-productive. CDR3 was defined according to IMGT convention as the region running from the second conserved V-encoded cysteine to the conserved J-encoded phenylalanine. Sequences without an unambiguous match to a single V gene segment were excluded from the earlier analysis of almost 600 of the donors. An earlier analysis of a few hundred of the donors classified V segments as functional when productive rearrangements were above 56.7% and as segregating when the standard deviation between donors was above 5%. A statistical classification framework was built to diagnose cytomegalovirus status from the catalog of TCR beta chain sequences. In a later analysis, TCR nucleotide sequences were compared against IMGT/GENE-DB human TR gene sequences so that V and J genes could be assigned. Using the TCRdist pipeline, a later analysis assigned CDR3 sequences along with most-parsimonious VDJ recombination scenarios. In a later analysis, every TCR beta chain was defined by the combination of its CDR3 amino acid sequence and its V-gene family, and reads without a unique V-gene family were dropped. As a way to deal with suspected cross-contamination and a sequencing artifact, a later analysis dropped under 600 nucleotide sequences that were highly shared and had low generation probability. For each public chain, a later analysis derived a clonal expansion index from normalized ranks of inferred template counts within each repertoire. In a later analysis, generation probabilities were computed with a VDJ recombination model fitted to out-of-frame rearrangements, and the resulting probabilities were checked against IGoR. Hypergeometric tests were used in a later analysis to score TCR-TCR, TCR-HLA and TCR-CMV co-occurrence, with a repertoire-size bias correction applied to the TCR pairs. To estimate false discovery rates, a later analysis permuted the HLA or CMV assignments 20 times. In a later analysis, co-occurring TCRs were grouped using DBSCAN, and TCRdist sequence similarity was added for clustering within HLA-allele-positive subsets. Repertoires with fewer than 30,000 or more than 120,000 public chains, plus five repertoires with anomalous nucleotide sharing, were excluded from co-occurrence clustering. Drawn from immuneACCESS, this table holds only the in-frame rearrangements with V and J called that TCRdb kept. Clones are partly lost; checked studies trace under half to an unresolved V gene and leave the rest unexplained. D and trimming come from the DNA, and the V and J calls and clone size come from that table. The sample table records 80,000 or so clones; around three quarters of these occur just once. The ten largest clones represent roughly 7.1% of the sample.

The TCR comes from a woman aged 40 to 55 in good health and CMV-seronegative. The sequence links TRBV6-6 to TRBJ2-3; 5 matching bases give a weak D call of TRBD1. The sample taken for sequencing was PBMCs. The DNA sequence is TGTGCCAGCAGACAGGAAAGCACAGATACGCAGTATTTT. Translated, it reads CASRQESTDTQYF.